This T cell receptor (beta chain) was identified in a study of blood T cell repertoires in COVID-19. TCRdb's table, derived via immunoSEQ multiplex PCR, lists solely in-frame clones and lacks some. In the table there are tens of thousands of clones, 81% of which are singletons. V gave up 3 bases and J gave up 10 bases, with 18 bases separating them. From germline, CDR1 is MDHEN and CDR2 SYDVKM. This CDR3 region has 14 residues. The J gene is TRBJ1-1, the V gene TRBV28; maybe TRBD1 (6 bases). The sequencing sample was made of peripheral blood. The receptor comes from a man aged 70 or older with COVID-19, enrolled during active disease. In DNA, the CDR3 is TGTGCCAGCAGTTTCACAGGGTCCTTCCGTGGAGCTTTCTTT. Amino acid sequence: CASSFTGSFRGAFF.